These 17 T cell receptor beta chains share one sample of origin, sequenced in a study of shared clonotypes between healthy human individuals. The naive CD8 population came from CD45RO-negative cells selected for CCR7, without terminally differentiated effector memory CD45RA+ cells. TCRdb's table, derived via immunoSEQ multiplex PCR, lists solely in-frame clones and lacks some. This sample carries 800,000 or so clones, just over 95% of them seen once, and the ten largest clones take under 0.25%. Material: naive CD8+ T cells sorted from blood. The source is a man younger than 40 in good health.

The CDR3 nucleotides read TGTGCCAGCAGTTTCTCCGGACCGAGAGGTCCCTACGAGCAGTACTTC. Translation: CASSFSGPRGPYEQYF. The chain links TRBV27 to TRBJ2-7; no clear D gene. The CDR3 has 16 amino acids. Trimming removed 3 bases at V and 2 bases at J, with 17 bases between. The germline V gene has CDR1 MNHEY and CDR2 SMNVEV (reference sequence).

The V call is TRBV20-1, the J call TRBJ1-1, with D possibly TRBD1 on 5 matching bases. Germline CDR1 and CDR2: DFQATT and SNEGSKA (reference sequence). CDR3 length: 11 amino acids. V lost 2 bases, J lost 7 bases, and 8 bases lay in between. In DNA, the CDR3 is TGCAGTGCTAGATCTGACAGTGAAGCTTTCTTT. It codes for CSARSDSEAFF.

The rearrangement uses TRBV7-8 and TRBJ2-1; unclear D gene. V was clipped by 7 bases and J by 2 bases, with 9 bases between them. The CDR3 has 13 residues. CDR1 is SGHVS, CDR2 FQNEAQ, per germline. The CDR3 sequence is CASTWLTYNEQFF. Written as DNA, the CDR3 is TGTGCCAGCACCTGGTTAACCTACAATGAGCAGTTCTTC.

The V and J genes are TRBV30 and TRBJ2-7; possibly TRBD1 for D (5 bases). V was clipped by 3 bases and J by 5 bases, with 14 bases between them. Per the germline V gene, CDR1 is GTSNPN and CDR2 is SVGIG (reference sequence). The CDR3 is 13 amino acids. The CDR3 DNA follows: TGTGCCTGGAGGGTAGGACATCCCAACGAGCAGTACTTC. This codes for CAWRVGHPNEQYF.

The gene calls are TRBV6-1 and TRBJ2-2; D perhaps matches TRBD1 (5 bases). V was clipped by 3 bases and J by 4 bases, with 9 bases between them. The CDR3 covers 14 residues. The germline gives CDR1 MNHNS, CDR2 SASEGT. The CDR3 sequence: CASSDKGITGELFF. The CDR3 coding sequence is TGTGCCAGCAGTGATAAGGGGATCACCGGGGAGCTGTTTTTT.

The chain links TRBV5-1 to TRBJ2-1; a weak D match, TRBD1 (6 bases). Germline V CDR1 and CDR2: SGHRS, YFSETQ. The CDR3 length is 15 residues. Between the trimmed V and J ends, which lost 6 bases and 4 bases, there was a span of 17 bases. The chain's CDR3 is CASKGRGSSYNEQFF. DNA for the CDR3: TGCGCCAGCAAGGGCAGGGGATCCTCATACAATGAGCAGTTCTTC.

This chain uses TRBV4-2 with TRBJ1-5; no reliable D call. This CDR3 has 16 residues. V was cut by 1 base and J by 7 bases, with 17 bases left in between. Germline V CDR1 and CDR2: LGHNA, YNFKEQ. The CDR3 DNA sequence: TGTGCCAGCAGCCAAGGGTTAGTGGGGTCGTGGCAGCCCCAGCATTTT. Amino acids: CASSQGLVGSWQPQHF.

The chain couples TRBV10-1 to TRBJ2-1; 12 bases fit TRBD2. This CDR3 spans 15 amino acids. Trimming cost V 4 bases and J 8 bases; bases outside gene matches: 6. Looked up from germline, CDR1 is WNHNN and CDR2 is SYGVQD (reference sequence). The CDR3 bases are TGCGCCAGCAGTGTTCTAGCGGGAGGGAACGATGAGCAGTTCTTC. Translated, it gives CASSVLAGGNDEQFF.

The V call is TRBV30, the J call TRBJ1-3, with no clear D. Germline CDR1 GTSNPN, CDR2 SVGIG (reference sequence). Trimming stripped 2 bases from V and 0 bases from J, with 8 bases between. The CDR3 covers 14 residues. CDR3 in amino acids: CAWSFGDSGNTIYF. CDR3 nucleotides: TGTGCCTGGAGTTTCGGAGACTCTGGAAACACCATATATTTT.

This chain connects TRBV5-1 to TRBJ1-1; perhaps TRBD1 as D (6 bases). The germline CDR1 and CDR2 sequences are SGHRS and YFSETQ. This CDR3 spans 14 amino acids. With 5 bases removed from V and 2 bases from J, the gap between germline ends came to 13 bases. The CDR3 loop is CASSHREINTEAFF. The CDR3 DNA is TGCGCCAGCAGTCACAGGGAAATTAACACTGAAGCTTTCTTT.

V and J are TRBV21-1 and TRBJ1-4; TRBD1, the table's D call, lacks a check against the DNA. TRBV21-1 is tagged as a pseudogene. The CDR3 is 16 amino acids. The CDR3 sequence: CASKIQLGRGNEKLFF. The CDR3 bases are TGTGCCAGCAAAATTCAGTTGGGCAGGGGTAATGAAAAACTGTTTTTT.

V is TRBV27 and J is TRBJ1-1; 10 bases are a match to TRBD1. The V gene end was trimmed by 6 bases and the J gene end by 14 bases; junction bases not matched to a gene: 15. The germline gives CDR1 MNHEY, CDR2 SMNVEV (reference sequence). The CDR3 is 14 amino acids. The CDR3 here is CASSLGNTGTGVFF. DNA for the CDR3: TGTGCCAGCAGCCTGGGGAACACCGGGACAGGGGTCTTCTTT.

Written as DNA, the CDR3 is TGTGCCAGCAGTGCGGCGACAGGCATCTACGAGCAGTACTTC. Protein product: CASSAATGIYEQYF. The gene calls are TRBV28 and TRBJ2-7; TRBD1 is a possible D gene (6 bases). The CDR3 length is 14 residues. Trimming removed 5 bases from V and 3 bases from J, with 14 bases in between. From germline, CDR1 is MDHEN and CDR2 SYDVKM. The full variable domain, completed using reference TRBV28 and TRBJ2-7, is DVKVTQSSRYLVKRTGEKVFLECVQDMDHENMFWYRQDPGLGLRLIYFSYDVKMKEKGDIPEGYSVSREKKERFSLILESASTNQTSMYLCASSAATGIYEQYFGPGTRLTVT.

The gene calls are TRBV7-6 and TRBJ2-3; TRBD2 agrees at 8 bases. Germline V gene sequence: CDR1 SGHVS, CDR2 FNYEAQ. V was pared by 1 base and J by 1 base, with 4 bases of the junction left unmatched. The CDR3 is 16 residues long. CDR3 coding DNA: TGTGCCAGCAGCTTAGAGAGCGGGAGTCGCACAGATACGCAGTATTTT. Translating it yields CASSLESGSRTDTQYF.

This clone was observed once. The rearrangement joins TRBV29-1 to TRBJ2-1; tentative D call: TRBD2 (6 bases). The CDR3 consists of 15 residues. Germline CDR1 SQVTM, CDR2 ANQGSEA. V shed 2 bases and J shed 3 bases, with 14 bases lying between them. As DNA, the CDR3 is TGCAGCGTTGAATGGGCGGAGGGAAACTACAATGAGCAGTTCTTC. Protein product: CSVEWAEGNYNEQFF.

This chain links TRBV4-1 with TRBJ1-5, with 7 bases fitting TRBD1. The CDR3 is 15 residues long. Trimming took 0 bases from V and 2 from J; bases not matched to a gene: 1. Germline CDR1 is MGHRA and CDR2 is YSYEKL. CDR3 amino acids: CASSQDTGGNQPQHF. The CDR3 region has the DNA TGCGCCAGCAGCCAAGATACAGGGGGCAATCAGCCCCAGCATTTT.

The V gene is TRBV19, the J gene TRBJ1-1; possibly TRBD1 for D (6 bases). CDR1 LNHDA and CDR2 SQIVND come from the germline V gene (reference sequence). Trimming removed 5 bases from V and 5 bases from J, with 15 bases in between. CDR3 length: 14 residues. CDR3 in amino acids: CASSVTQGGTEAFF. CDR3 DNA sequence: TGTGCCAGTAGTGTCACGCAAGGGGGTACTGAAGCTTTCTTT.